This T cell receptor beta chain was captured in a study of T-cell reconstitution after alpha-beta-depleted transplantation in children. In germline, CDR1 is DFQATT, CDR2 SNEGSKA (reference sequence). This CDR3 comprises 17 residues. The trim removed 0 bases at V and 1 base at J, leaving 9 bases unmatched. The library targeted TCRbeta and was prepared with unique molecular identifiers. TCRdb redid the calling of the PCR reads with MiXCR, one entry per CDR3 protein. The table has 490,000 or so distinct CDR3 sequences, around 12% seen once; the top ten hold more than 5.5%. This clonotype was detected many times.

The input for sequencing was PBMCs from the stem cell graft donor, taken from the stem cell graft. This TCR came from a human donor who donated a stem cell graft to a child with combined immunodeficiency. The chain has TRBV20-1 and TRBJ2-1; TRBD2 matches 7 bases. CDR3 DNA: TGCAGTGCTAGAGATTACGAGAGCGGGAATTCCTACAATGAGCAGTTCTTC. It encodes CSARDYESGNSYNEQFF.